This T cell receptor (beta chain) is drawn from a study of cytomegalovirus exposure and HLA in healthy donors. Although they were nominally healthy when sampled, donors likely had unrecorded immune exposures. This clone was picked up a small number of times. Vbeta (60) and Jbeta (13) primers were used in the PCR. As processed by the authors: An analysis that came later counted roughly 87 million unique TCR beta chains, approximately 10 million shared. The protocol was immunoSEQ multiplex PCR, while the TCRdb copy is restricted to in-frame clones and leaves out a portion. D and trimming were read from the DNA, whereas the V and J calls and clone size are those reported in that table. The sample consists of about 67,000 clones, 85% to 90% of them appearing once. The source of this sequence is a woman under 40 in good health and CMV-seropositive. Sequenced material: PBMCs.

CDR3 nucleotides: TGTGCCAGTAGTAAGTCGACAGGGTTCTCTGGAAACACCATATATTTT. It codes for CASSKSTGFSGNTIYF. This chain connects TRBV19 to TRBJ1-3; 7 positions match TRBD1. The CDR3 sequence is 16 residues long. The V and J ends lost 4 bases and 0 bases, in that order; junction bases with no gene match: 6. Germline V gene sequence: CDR1 LNHDA, CDR2 SQIVND (reference sequence).